Shown below are 13 T cell receptor beta chains from a single sample sequenced in a study of monozygotic twins with inflammatory bowel disease. After re-calling the 5' RACE reads, TCRdb lists one entry per CDR3 protein, DNA absent. This repertoire includes approximately 120,000 distinct CDR3 sequences. The sample comprised blood. Receptor source: a human donor with ulcerative colitis or Crohn's disease, or a healthy co-twin of an affected twin (not recorded which).

This chain connects TRBV11-2 to TRBJ1-2; TCRdb's D gene call, TRBD1, goes unchecked for lack of DNA. The germline CDR1 and CDR2 sequences are SGHAT and FQNNGV. CDR3 length: 15 residues. The CDR3 loop is CASSLSTGVNYGYTF.

The CDR3 sequence: CASSQVGRGYNEQFF. The gene calls are TRBV3-1 and TRBJ2-1. The CDR3 runs to 15 residues. Germline V gives CDR1 LGHDT, CDR2 YNNKEL (reference sequence).

The rearrangement joins TRBV20-1 to TRBJ2-7; TCRdb's D gene call, TRBD1, goes unchecked for lack of DNA. The CDR3 spans 17 residues. Germline CDR1 DFQATT, CDR2 SNEGSKA (reference sequence). CDR3 loop: CSVRGTGVSLSSYEQYF.

V usage is TRBV12-3 or TRBV12-4 and J usage is TRBJ2-7; lacking DNA, the TRBD1 call made by TCRdb goes unchecked. The CDR3 has 16 residues. CDR3 sequence: CASSSTGTGVDLEQYF.

The chain carries TRBV20-1 and TRBJ1-5; TCRdb's assignment of TRBD1 cannot be checked, as there is no DNA. The CDR3 runs to 14 residues. Germline values: CDR1 DFQATT, CDR2 SNEGSKA (reference sequence). CDR3 sequence: CSARDRQGLVPQHF.

CDR3 protein: CASRSETQDSRQYF. This sequence joins TRBV5-4 and TRBJ2-4; the TCRdb D gene call, TRBD1, has no DNA to confirm it. This CDR3 is built from 14 residues. The germline CDR1 and CDR2 sequences are SGHNT and YYREEE (reference sequence).

The chain employs TRBV9 and TRBJ2-5. The CDR3 totals 13 residues. CDR1 SGDLS and CDR2 YYNGEE come from the germline V gene. The CDR3 here is CASSVDRQETQYF.

The chain couples TRBV7-2 to TRBJ1-6. The CDR3 totals 12 residues. The germline CDR1 and CDR2 sequences are SGHTA and FQGNSA. The CDR3 sequence: CASSLVTSPLHF.

The chain carries TRBV6-2 or TRBV6-3 and TRBJ2-3; TCRdb's assignment of TRBD2 cannot be checked, as there is no DNA. The CDR3 runs to 12 residues. CDR1 is MNHEY and CDR2 is SVGEGT in the germline V gene. The CDR3 region is CASGPESDTQYF.

This chain uses TRBV20-1 with TRBJ2-1; without DNA, the TCRdb call of TRBD1 cannot be checked. Per the germline V gene, CDR1 is DFQATT and CDR2 is SNEGSKA (reference sequence). There are 14 residues in the CDR3. The CDR3 spells CSPGTAGTYNEQFF.

The V and J genes are TRBV9 and TRBJ2-1; TCRdb designates TRBD2, a call that cannot be tested without DNA. This CDR3 spans 16 amino acids. The germline V gene has CDR1 SGDLS and CDR2 YYNGEE. The CDR3 reads CASSVAAGGGYNEQFF.

The chain uses TRBV4-3 and TRBJ2-7; absent DNA, TCRdb's TRBD1 call cannot be checked. CDR1 is LGHNA, CDR2 YSLEER, per germline. The CDR3 totals 16 residues. The CDR3 loop reads CASSQDLRDGSYEQYF.

This chain links TRBV5-1 with TRBJ2-3. The CDR3 runs to 15 residues. The V gene's germline CDR1 is SGHRS and CDR2 YFSETQ. CDR3 in amino acids: CASSFKALGTDTQYF.